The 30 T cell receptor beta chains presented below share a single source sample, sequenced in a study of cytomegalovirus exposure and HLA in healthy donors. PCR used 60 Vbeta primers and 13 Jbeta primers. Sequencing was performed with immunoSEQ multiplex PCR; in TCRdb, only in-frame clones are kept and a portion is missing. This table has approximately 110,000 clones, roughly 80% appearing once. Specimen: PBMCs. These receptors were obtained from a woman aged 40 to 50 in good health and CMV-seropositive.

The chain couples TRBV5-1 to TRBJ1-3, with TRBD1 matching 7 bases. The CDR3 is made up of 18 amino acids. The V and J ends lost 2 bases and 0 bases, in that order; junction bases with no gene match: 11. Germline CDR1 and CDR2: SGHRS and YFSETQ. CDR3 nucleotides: TGCGCCAGCAGCTTCGGCCCGACAGGGTCTTACTCTGGAAACACCATATATTTT. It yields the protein CASSFGPTGSYSGNTIYF.

In DNA form, the CDR3 reads TGTGCCAGCTCACCACCGTATGGGGCCGGGTGGACTGAAGCTTTCTTT. It is translated as CASSPPYGAGWTEAFF. The rearrangement joins TRBV18 to TRBJ1-1; possibly TRBD1 for D (5 bases). Germline V gene lookup returns CDR1 KGHSH and CDR2 LQKENI. V was shortened by 0 bases and J by 5 bases, with 16 bases between the two germline ends. The CDR3 spans 16 residues.

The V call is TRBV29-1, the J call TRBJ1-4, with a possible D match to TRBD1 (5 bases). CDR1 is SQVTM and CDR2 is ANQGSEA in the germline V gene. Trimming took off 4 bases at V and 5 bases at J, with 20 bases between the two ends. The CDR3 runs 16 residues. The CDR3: CSVAASGLGENEKLFF. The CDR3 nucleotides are TGCAGCGTTGCCGCCTCAGGGCTCGGTGAAAATGAAAAACTGTTTTTT.

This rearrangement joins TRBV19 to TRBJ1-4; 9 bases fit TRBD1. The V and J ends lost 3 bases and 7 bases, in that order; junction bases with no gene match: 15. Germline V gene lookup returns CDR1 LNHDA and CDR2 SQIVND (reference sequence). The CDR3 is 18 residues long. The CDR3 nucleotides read TGTGCCAGTAGTATCACAGGGGGCGGAGGGGCCAATGGTGAAAAACTGTTTTTT. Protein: CASSITGGGGANGEKLFF.

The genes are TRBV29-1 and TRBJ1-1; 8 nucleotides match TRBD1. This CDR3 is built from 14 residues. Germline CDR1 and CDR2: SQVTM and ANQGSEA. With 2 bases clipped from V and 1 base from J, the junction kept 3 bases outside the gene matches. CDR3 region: CSVETGTGNTEAFF. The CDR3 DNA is TGCAGCGTTGAAACCGGGACAGGGAACACTGAAGCTTTCTTT.

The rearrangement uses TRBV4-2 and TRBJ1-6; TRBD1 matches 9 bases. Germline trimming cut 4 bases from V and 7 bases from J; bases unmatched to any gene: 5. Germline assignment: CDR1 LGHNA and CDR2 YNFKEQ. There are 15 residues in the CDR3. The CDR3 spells CASSPRDRANSPLHF. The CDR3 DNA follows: TGTGCCAGCAGCCCAAGGGACAGGGCCAATTCACCCCTCCACTTT.

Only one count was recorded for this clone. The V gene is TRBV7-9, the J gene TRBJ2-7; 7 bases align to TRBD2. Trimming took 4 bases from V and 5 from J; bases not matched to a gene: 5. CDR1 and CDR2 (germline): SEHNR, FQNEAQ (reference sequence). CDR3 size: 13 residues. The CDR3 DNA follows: TGTGCCAGCAGCTCCGGGAGGTCCCACGAGCAGTACTTC. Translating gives CASSSGRSHEQYF.

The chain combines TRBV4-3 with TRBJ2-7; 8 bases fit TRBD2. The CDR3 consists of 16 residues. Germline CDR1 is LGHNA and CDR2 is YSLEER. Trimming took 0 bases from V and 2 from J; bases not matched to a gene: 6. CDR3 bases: TGCGCCAGCAGCCAAGAGGTGGGCGGGGGGACCTACGAGCAGTACTTC. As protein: CASSQEVGGGTYEQYF.

In DNA form, the CDR3 reads TGTGCCAGCAGTTTATGGATCGGGTTGCTAGACTACACCTTC. Protein sequence: CASSLWIGLLDYTF. The rearrangement links TRBV28 to TRBJ1-2; D unresolved. In germline, CDR1 is MDHEN, CDR2 SYDVKM. The germline V and J ends were trimmed by 0 bases and 10 bases, with 15 bases remaining between them. The CDR3 contains 14 residues.

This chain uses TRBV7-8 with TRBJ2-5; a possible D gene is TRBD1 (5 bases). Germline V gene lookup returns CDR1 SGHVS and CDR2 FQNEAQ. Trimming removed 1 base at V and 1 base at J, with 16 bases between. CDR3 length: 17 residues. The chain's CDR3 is CASSLELAGKTQETQYF. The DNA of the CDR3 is TGTGCCAGCAGCTTAGAGTTGGCAGGGAAAACCCAAGAGACCCAGTACTTC.

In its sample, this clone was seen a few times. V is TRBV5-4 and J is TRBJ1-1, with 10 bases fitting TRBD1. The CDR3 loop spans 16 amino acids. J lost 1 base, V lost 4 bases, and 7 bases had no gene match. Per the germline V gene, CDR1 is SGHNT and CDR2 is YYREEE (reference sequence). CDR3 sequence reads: CASSTTGGRRNTEAFF. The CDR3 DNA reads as TGTGCCAGCAGCACGACAGGGGGCAGGAGGAACACTGAAGCTTTCTTT.

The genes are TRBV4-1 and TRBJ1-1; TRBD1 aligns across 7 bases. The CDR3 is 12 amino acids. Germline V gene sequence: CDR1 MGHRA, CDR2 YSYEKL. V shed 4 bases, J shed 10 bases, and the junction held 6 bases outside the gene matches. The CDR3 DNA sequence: TGCGCCAGCAGCCCGACAGGGCGTGGAGCTTTCTTT. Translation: CASSPTGRGAFF.

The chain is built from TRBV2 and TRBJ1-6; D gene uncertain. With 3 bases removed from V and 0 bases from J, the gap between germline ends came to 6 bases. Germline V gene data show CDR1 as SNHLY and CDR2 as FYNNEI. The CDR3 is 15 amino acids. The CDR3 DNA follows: TGTGCCAGCAGTGAGCGAAGCTCCTATAATTCACCCCTCCACTTT. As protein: CASSERSSYNSPLHF.

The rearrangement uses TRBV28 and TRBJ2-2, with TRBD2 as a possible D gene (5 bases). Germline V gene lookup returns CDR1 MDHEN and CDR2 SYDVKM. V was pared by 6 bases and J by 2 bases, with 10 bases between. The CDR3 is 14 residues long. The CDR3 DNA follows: TGTGCCAGCAGCCCATCGGGAAACACCGGGGAGCTGTTTTTT. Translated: CASSPSGNTGELFF.

The CDR3 bases are TGTGCCAGCACCGAACAGGGTTTGCGCTACGAGCAGTACTTC. Its translation is CASTEQGLRYEQYF. The chain employs TRBV7-8 and TRBJ2-7; a possible D gene is TRBD1 (6 bases). The CDR3 is 14 amino acids. The germline CDR1 and CDR2 sequences are SGHVS and FQNEAQ. V was shortened by 7 bases and J by 3 bases, with 16 bases between the two germline ends.

The CDR3 here is CARGFRQGASQETQYF. The DNA of the CDR3 is TGTGCCAGGGGGTTTCGGCAGGGGGCGAGCCAAGAGACCCAGTACTTC. The V call is TRBV27, the J call TRBJ2-5, with 8 bases aligning to TRBD1. With 9 bases clipped from V and 1 base from J, the junction kept 13 bases outside the gene matches. CDR1 and CDR2 (germline): MNHEY, SMNVEV (reference sequence). This CDR3 is built from 16 residues.

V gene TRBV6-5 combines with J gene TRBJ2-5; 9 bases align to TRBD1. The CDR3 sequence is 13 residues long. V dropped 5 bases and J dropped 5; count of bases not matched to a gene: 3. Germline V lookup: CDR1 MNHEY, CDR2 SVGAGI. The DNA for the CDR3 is TGTGCCAGCAGTGGGACAGGGCTCGAGACCCAGTACTTC. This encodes CASSGTGLETQYF.

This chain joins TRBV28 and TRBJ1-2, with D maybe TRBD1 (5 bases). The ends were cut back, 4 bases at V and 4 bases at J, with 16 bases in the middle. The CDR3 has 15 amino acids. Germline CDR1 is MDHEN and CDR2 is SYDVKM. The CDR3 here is CASSSYPRAGYGYTF. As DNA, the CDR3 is TGTGCCAGCAGTTCGTACCCCAGGGCAGGCTATGGCTACACCTTC.

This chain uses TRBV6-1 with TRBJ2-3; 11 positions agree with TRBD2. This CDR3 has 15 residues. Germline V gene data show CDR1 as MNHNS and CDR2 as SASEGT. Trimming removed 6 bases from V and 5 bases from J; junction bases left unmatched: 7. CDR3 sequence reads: CASRVAGGPGDTQYF. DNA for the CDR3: TGTGCCAGCAGGGTAGCGGGAGGGCCGGGAGATACGCAGTATTTT.

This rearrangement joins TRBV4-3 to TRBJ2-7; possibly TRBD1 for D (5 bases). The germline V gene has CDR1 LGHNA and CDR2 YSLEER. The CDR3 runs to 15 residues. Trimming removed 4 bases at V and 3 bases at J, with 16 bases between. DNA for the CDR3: TGCGCCAGCAGCCGCCAGTCTGGACAAGTCTACGAGCAGTACTTC. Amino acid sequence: CASSRQSGQVYEQYF.

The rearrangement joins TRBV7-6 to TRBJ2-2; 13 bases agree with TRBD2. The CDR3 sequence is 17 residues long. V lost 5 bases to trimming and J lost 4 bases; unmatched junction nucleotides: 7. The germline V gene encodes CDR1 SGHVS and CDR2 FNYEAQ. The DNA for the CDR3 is TGTGCCAGCAGCCCGAGGACTAGCGGGAGCGTCACCGGGGAGCTGTTTTTT. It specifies CASSPRTSGSVTGELFF. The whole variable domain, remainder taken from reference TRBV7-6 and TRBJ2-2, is GAGVSQSPRYKVTKRGQDVALRCDPISGHVSLYWYRQALGQGPEFLTYFNYEAQQDKSGLPNDRFSAERPEGSISTLTIQRTEQRDSAMYRCASSPRTSGSVTGELFFGEGSRLTVL.

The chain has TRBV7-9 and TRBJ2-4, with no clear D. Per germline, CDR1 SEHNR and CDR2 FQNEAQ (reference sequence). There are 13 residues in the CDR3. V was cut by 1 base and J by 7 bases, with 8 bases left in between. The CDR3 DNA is TGTGCCAGCAGCTTAGGCACTTTGAACATTCAGTACTTC. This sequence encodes CASSLGTLNIQYF.

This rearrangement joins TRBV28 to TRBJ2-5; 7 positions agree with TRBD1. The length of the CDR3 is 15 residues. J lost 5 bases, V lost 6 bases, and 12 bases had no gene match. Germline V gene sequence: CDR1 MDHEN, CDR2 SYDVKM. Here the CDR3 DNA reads TGTGCCAGCAGCCCGCAGACAGGGTATGGGGAGACCCAGTACTTC. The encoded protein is CASSPQTGYGETQYF.

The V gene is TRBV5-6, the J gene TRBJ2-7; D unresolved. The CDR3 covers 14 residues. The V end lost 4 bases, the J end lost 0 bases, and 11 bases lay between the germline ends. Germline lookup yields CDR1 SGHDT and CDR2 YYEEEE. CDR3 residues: CASSRTLSSYEQYF. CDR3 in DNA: TGTGCCAGCAGCCGTACACTAAGCTCCTACGAGCAGTACTTC.

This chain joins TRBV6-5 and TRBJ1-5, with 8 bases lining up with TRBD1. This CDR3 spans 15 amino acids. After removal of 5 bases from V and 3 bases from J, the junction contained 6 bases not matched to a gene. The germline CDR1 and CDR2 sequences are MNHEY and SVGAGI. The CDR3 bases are TGTGCCAGCAGTGTGACAGGGGCCCACAATCAGCCCCAGCATTTT. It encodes CASSVTGAHNQPQHF.

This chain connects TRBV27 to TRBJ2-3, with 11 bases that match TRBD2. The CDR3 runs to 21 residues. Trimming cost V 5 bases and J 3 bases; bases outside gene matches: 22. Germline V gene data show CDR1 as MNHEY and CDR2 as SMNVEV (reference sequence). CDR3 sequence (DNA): TGTGCCAGCAGTCCCCTCCTCCCGAAGGTTGGGACTAGCGGCGAAACAGATACGCAGTATTTT. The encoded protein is CASSPLLPKVGTSGETDTQYF.

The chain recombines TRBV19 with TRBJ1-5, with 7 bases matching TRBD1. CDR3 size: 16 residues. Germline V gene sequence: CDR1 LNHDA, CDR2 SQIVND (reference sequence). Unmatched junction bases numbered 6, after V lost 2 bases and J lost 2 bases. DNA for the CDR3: TGTGCCAGTAGTATAAGGGGACAGAAGGGCAATCAGCCCCAGCATTTT. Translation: CASSIRGQKGNQPQHF.

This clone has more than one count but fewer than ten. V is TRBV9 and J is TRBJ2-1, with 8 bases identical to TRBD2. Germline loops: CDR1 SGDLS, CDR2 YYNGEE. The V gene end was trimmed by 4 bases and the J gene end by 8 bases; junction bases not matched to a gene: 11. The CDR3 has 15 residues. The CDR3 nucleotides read TGTGCCAGCAGCCCCGAGGTACTAGCGGCCGATGAGCAGTTCTTC. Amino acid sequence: CASSPEVLAADEQFF. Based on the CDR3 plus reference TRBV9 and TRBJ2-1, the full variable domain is DSGVTQTPKHLITATGQRVTLRCSPRSGDLSVYWYQQSLDQGLQFLIQYYNGEERAKGNILERFSAQQFPDLHSELNLSSLELGDSALYFCASSPEVLAADEQFFGPGTRLTVL.

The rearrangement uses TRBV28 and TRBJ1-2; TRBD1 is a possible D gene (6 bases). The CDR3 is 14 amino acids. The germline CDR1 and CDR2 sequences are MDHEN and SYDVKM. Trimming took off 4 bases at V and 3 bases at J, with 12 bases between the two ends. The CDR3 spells CASSSQGPYYGYTF. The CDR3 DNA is TGTGCCAGCAGTTCGCAGGGGCCTTACTATGGCTACACCTTC.

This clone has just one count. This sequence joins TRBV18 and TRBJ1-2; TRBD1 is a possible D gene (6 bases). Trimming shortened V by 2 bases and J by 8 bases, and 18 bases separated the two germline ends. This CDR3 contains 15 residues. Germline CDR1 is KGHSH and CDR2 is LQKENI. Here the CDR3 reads CASSPNSGGAKGYTF. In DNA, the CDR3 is TGTGCCAGCTCACCAAACAGCGGGGGGGCGAAGGGCTACACCTTC.